The 7 T cell receptor beta chains presented below share a single source sample, sequenced in a study of T cell repertoires in cytomegalovirus infection. TCRdb re-analysed the reads in MiXCR, keeping a single row per CDR3 protein. The top ten clones hold roughly 13% of a sample with some 400,000 distinct CDR3 sequences, 31% of them seen once. Sequencing was carried out using PBMCs. Source of these receptors: a human donor in good health (CMV status not recorded). Some clones in this sample may be carry-over from other donors' samples.

The rearrangement joins TRBV14 to TRBJ1-2; D is undetermined. Germline V gives CDR1 SGHDN, CDR2 FVKESK. Trimming removed 2 bases at V and 4 bases at J, with 14 bases between. The CDR3 spans 15 residues. The CDR3 DNA sequence: TGTGCCAGCAGCCAAATGGCAGGACCTAGCTATGGCTACACCTTC. This encodes CASSQMAGPSYGYTF. The full variable domain, in which reference TRBV14 and TRBJ1-2 provide the parts outside the CDR3, is EAGVTQFPSHSVIEKGQTVTLRCDPISGHDNLYWYRRVMGKEIKFLLHFVKESKQDESGMPNNRFLAERTGGTYSTLKVQPAELEDSGVYFCASSQMAGPSYGYTFGSGTRLTVV.

Only a few counts were recorded for this clonotype. The rearrangement links TRBV4-3 to TRBJ2-1; D may be TRBD2 (7 bases). Germline assignment: CDR1 LGHNA and CDR2 YSLEER. The CDR3 loop spans 15 amino acids. The germline V and J ends were trimmed by 4 bases and 0 bases, with 10 bases remaining between them. The chain's CDR3 is CASSRGGLSYNEQFF. CDR3 in DNA: TGCGCCAGCAGCCGCGGGGGCCTCTCCTACAATGAGCAGTTCTTC.

The chain combines TRBV30 with TRBJ2-5; D may be TRBD2 (5 bases). The germline V gene has CDR1 GTSNPN and CDR2 SVGIG (reference sequence). This CDR3 spans 13 amino acids. V shed 3 bases and J shed 4 bases, with 12 bases lying between them. CDR3 residues: CAWRVALRETQYF. DNA of the CDR3: TGTGCCTGGAGGGTAGCGCTAAGAGAGACCCAGTACTTC.

This clonotype has a count of ten or more. The chain joins TRBV7-6 to TRBJ1-6; 8 bases fit TRBD1. Germline assignment: CDR1 SGHVS and CDR2 FNYEAQ. This CDR3 has 13 residues. V was pared by 5 bases and J by 8 bases, with 2 bases of the junction left unmatched. The CDR3 sequence is CASSPQGDSPLHF. For the CDR3, the DNA is TGTGCCAGCAGCCCACAGGGGGATTCACCCCTCCACTTT.

This clonotype has at least ten counts. This chain joins TRBV12-3 or TRBV12-4 and TRBJ2-7, with D perhaps TRBD1 (6 bases). CDR3 length equals 14 residues. Trimming took 5 bases from V and 9 from J, leaving 20 bases between them. The CDR3 DNA is TGTGCCAGCAGTCATCGACAGGCGGCTGAGAGGCAGTACTTC. It translates to CASSHRQAAERQYF.

The chain employs TRBV2 and TRBJ2-3; TRBD1 is a possible D gene (5 bases). The V end was cut by 1 base, the J end by 2 bases, with 10 bases between. Germline CDR1 SNHLY, CDR2 FYNNEI. The CDR3 loop spans 15 amino acids. The CDR3 sequence is CASSEGGSYTDTQYF. The CDR3 DNA is TGTGCCAGCAGTGAAGGGGGCAGCTACACAGATACGCAGTATTTT.

The chain employs TRBV28 and TRBJ1-6, with unresolved D. The CDR3 covers 14 residues. Trimming took off 5 bases at V and 5 bases at J, with 10 bases between the two ends. CDR1 MDHEN and CDR2 SYDVKM come from the germline V gene. The CDR3, as DNA: TGTGCCAGCAGTGGAGGACTGGATAATTCACCCCTCCACTTT. Translating gives CASSGGLDNSPLHF. The entire variable domain, with the rest obtained from reference TRBV28 and TRBJ1-6, is as follows: DVKVTQSSRYLVKRTGEKVFLECVQDMDHENMFWYRQDPGLGLRLIYFSYDVKMKEKGDIPEGYSVSREKKERFSLILESASTNQTSMYLCASSGGLDNSPLHFGNGTRLTVT.